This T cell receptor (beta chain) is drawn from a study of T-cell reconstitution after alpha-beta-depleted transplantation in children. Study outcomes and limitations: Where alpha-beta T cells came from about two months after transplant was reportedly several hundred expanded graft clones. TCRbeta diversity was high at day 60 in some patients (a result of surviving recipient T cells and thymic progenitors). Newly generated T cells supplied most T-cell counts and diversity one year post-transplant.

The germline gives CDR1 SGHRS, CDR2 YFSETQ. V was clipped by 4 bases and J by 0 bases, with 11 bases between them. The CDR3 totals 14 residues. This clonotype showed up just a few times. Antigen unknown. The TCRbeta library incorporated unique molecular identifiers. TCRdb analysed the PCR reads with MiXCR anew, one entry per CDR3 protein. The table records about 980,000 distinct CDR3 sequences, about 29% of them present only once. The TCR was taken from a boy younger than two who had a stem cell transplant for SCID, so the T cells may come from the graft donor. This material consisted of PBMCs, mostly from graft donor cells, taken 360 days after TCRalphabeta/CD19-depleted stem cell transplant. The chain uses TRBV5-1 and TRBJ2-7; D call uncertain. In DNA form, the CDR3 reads TGCGCCAGCAGCGTCGGCAGTAGCTCCTACGAGCAGTACTTC. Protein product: CASSVGSSSYEQYF.